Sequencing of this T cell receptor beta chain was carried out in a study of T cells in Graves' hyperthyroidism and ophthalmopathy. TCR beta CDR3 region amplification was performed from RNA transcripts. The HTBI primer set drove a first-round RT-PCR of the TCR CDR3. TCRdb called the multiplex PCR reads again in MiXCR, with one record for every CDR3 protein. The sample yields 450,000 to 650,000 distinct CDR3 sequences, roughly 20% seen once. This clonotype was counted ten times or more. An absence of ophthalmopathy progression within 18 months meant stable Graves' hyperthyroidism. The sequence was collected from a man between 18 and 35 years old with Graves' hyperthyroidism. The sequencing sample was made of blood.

In DNA form, the CDR3 reads TGTGCCTGGGAGCTAGCCGGCGGTGGGACTGAAGCTTTCTTT. This sequence encodes CAWELAGGGTEAFF. V and J are TRBV30 and TRBJ1-1; D gene unclear. The germline V gene encodes CDR1 GTSNPN and CDR2 SVGIG (reference sequence). This CDR3 region has 14 residues. With 5 bases removed from V and 5 bases from J, the gap between germline ends came to 18 bases.